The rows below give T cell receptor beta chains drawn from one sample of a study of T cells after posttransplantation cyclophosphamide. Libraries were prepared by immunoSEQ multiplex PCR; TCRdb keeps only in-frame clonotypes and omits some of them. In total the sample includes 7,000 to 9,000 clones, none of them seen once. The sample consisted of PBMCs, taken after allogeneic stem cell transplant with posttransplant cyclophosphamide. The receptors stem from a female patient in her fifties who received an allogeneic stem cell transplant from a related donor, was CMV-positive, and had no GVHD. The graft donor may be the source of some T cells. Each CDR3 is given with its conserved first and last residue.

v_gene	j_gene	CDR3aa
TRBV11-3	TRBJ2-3	CASSLSGSTDTQYF
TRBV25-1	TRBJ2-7	CASSDGDRVWGQYF
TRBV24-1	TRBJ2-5	CATGQGGERGETQYF
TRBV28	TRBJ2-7	CASTPPRGRPYEQYF
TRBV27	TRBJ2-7	CASSLSRGGTYEQYF
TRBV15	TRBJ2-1	CATSTGLAVNEQFF
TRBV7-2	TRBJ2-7	CASSLTGPPREQYF
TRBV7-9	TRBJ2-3	CASSPRTADTQYF
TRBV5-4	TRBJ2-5	CASSPPQGASETQYF
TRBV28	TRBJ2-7	CASRTPRLAETYEQYF
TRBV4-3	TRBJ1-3	CASSPLTQGENTIYF
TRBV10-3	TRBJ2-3	CAAGPGLAGVGGGTDTQYF
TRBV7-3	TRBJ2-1	CASSPDRVTYNEQFF
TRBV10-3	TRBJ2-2	CAITRGLAGAGYTGELFF
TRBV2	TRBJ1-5	CASSEGLDQPQHF
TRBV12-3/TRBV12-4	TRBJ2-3	CASSPLAPTDTQYF
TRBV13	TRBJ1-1	CASSLRGGNTEAFF
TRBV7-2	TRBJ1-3	CASSPGAGYPGNTIYF
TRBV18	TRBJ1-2	CASSTPPGGWGYTF
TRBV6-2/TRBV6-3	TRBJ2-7	CASSFSLYEQYF
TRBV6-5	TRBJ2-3	CASTPIGVPGDTQYF
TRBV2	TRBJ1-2	CASSAAGVHGYGYTF
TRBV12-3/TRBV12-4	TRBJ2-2	CASIPGQGYTGELFF
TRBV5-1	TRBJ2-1	CASSPGSYNEQFF
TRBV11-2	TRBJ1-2	CASSSGGEGGYTF
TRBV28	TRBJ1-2	CASSLQGAGGYTF
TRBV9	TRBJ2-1	CASSVAAKRSRNEQFF
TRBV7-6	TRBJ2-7	CASSKGPSYEQYF
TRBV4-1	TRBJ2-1	CASSHTSYIRRDRAATNEQFF
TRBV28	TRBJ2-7	CASSSPRASGGSYEQYF
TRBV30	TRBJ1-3	CAWSALLPGQTVGAGNTIYF
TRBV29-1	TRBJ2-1	CSVQGTGGYNEQFF
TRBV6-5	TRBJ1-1	CASSYGWARGNTEAFF
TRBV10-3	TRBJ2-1	CAISEGGLGSYNEQFF
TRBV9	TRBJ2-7	CASSVAGTRGYEQYF
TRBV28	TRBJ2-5	CASSPGGQETQYF
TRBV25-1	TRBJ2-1	CASSDYGLGDEQFF